Described below is a single T cell receptor (beta chain) sequence and its context. With 9 bases removed from V and 0 bases from J, the gap between germline ends came to 11 bases. CDR3 length: 13 amino acids. CDR1 SNHLY and CDR2 FYNNEI come from the germline V gene. Some clones are missing from TCRdb's copy, which holds only in-frame ones; the method was immunoSEQ multiplex PCR. The data contain approximately 100,000 clones, under 75% of them singletons. The source of the sample is a study of blood T cell repertoires in COVID-19. The sequenced sample consisted of peripheral blood. The V gene is TRBV2, the J gene TRBJ1-2, with a tentative D call TRBD1 (5 bases). The source is a man older than 75 with acute or convalescent COVID-19. CDR3 bases: TGTGCCAGTGAGGACAAAACTAACTATGGCTACACCTTC. This gives the protein CASEDKTNYGYTF. Complete variable domain (other parts from reference TRBV2 and TRBJ1-2): EPEVTQTPSHQVTQMGQEVILRCVPISNHLYFYWYRQILGQKVEFLVSFYNNEISEKSEIFDDQFSVERPDGSNFTLKIRSTKLEDSAMYFCASEDKTNYGYTFGSGTRLTVV.